This TCR beta chain emerged from a study of blood T cell repertoires in COVID-19 (dated by TCRdb to the early 2020s). For the study in its entirety: The collaborator samples originated in the United States, Italy and Spain and spanned the acute and convalescent phases of COVID-19. Nearly every sample came with metadata listing a de-identified subject ID, COVID-19 status, age in years and sex. Samples were obtained from the ongoing ImmuneRACE study (first 160 participants) and from some 1,200 subjects provided by 6 global collaborators. Deeply sampled blood TCRbeta repertoires from subjects exposed to, actively infected with, or recovered from COVID-19 were included in the dataset. A freely available public database, intended as a resource for researchers studying the immune response to SARS-CoV-2, is where the repertoires were released. Where HLA class I and class II types were available, the types were taken from metadata supplied by the sample provider, not from assay-based typing. The prospective study material was composed of cDNA or gDNA derived from T cells, B-cell-depleted T cells, or PBMCs. The paper as a whole reports these results and caveats: The amount of clinical and demographic metadata varied by source and participant and was provided uncurated.

On this clone itself: There is no known antigen for this receptor. Nothing much larger sits one base from this clone, and base qualities are not available.

The collaborating institutions used their own protocols to collect whole blood in K2EDTA tubes. For TCRbeta analysis, collaborators shipped samples in one of three forms: frozen whole blood, isolated PBMCs, or DNA extracted from either of those sample types. From its cysteine to its phenylalanine, the CDR3 spans 14 amino acids. The only DNA kept is the CDR3, 42 bases in frame from the first base. Trimming leaves V shorter by 6 bases and J shorter by 7 bases, with the junction holding 8 bases beyond the gene matches. Via the germline V gene, CDR1 is ENHRY and CDR2 SYGVKD. The immunoSEQ Assay, a bias-controlled multiplex PCR, was used to amplify TCRbeta CDR3 regions from genomic DNA. Per the original workflow: Within the assay, amplification of reference gene primers was used to estimate how many nucleated cells each sample contained. Sequence reads were collapsed and filtered to measure the absolute abundance of every unique TCRbeta CDR3 rearrangement. Productive Simpson clonality was computed per sample as the square root of Simpson's diversity index over productive rearrangements. Here the immuneACCESS table is served through TCRdb, limited to in-frame sequences with V and J called. Missing clones are a known gap in these copies; in checked studies unresolved V genes cover under half, and the rest lacks a known reason. Clonal size and the V and J genes are those of that table, whereas D and trimming came from the DNA. A total of about 130,000 clones appear in this sample, about 80% of them only once. The top ten hold roughly 3% of the sample.

The clonotype comes from an elderly woman with acute or convalescent COVID-19. The sequenced sample consisted of peripheral blood. The rearranged segments are TRBV10-3 and TRBJ1-2, and 10 junction bases match TRBD1. CDR3 reads: CAIRLGTGVVGYTF. The DNA is TGTGCCATCAGGCTAGGGACAGGGGTCGTTGGCTACACCTTC.